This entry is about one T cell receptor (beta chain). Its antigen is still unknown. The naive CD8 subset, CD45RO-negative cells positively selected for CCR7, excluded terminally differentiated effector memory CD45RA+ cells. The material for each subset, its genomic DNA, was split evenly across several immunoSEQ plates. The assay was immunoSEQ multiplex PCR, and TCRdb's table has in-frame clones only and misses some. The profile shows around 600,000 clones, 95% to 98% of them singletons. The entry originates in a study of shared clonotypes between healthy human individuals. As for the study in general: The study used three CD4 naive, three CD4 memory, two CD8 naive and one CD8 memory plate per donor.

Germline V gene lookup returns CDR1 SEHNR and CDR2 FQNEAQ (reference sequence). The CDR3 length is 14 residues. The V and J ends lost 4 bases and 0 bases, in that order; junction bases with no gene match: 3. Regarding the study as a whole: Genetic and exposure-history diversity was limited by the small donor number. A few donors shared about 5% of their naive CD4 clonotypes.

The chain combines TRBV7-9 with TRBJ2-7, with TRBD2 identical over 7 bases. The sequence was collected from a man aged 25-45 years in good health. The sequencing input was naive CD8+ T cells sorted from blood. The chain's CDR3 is CASSWSSGSYEQYF. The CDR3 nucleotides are TGTGCCAGCAGCTGGTCTAGCGGCTCCTACGAGCAGTACTTC. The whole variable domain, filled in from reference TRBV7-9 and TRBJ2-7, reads DTGVSQNPRHKITKRGQNVTFRCDPISEHNRLYWYRQTLGQGPEFLTYFQNEAQLEKSRLLSDRFSAERPKGSFSTLEIQRTEQGDSAMYLCASSWSSGSYEQYFGPGTRLTVT.